This T cell receptor beta chain originates from a study of OX40 agonist ivuxolimab in advanced cancers. Study details: Prior anti-PD-1, anti-PD-L1 or anti-CTLA-4 therapy was allowed; approximately 41% had some.

Study-wide results and caveats: The work left the antigen specificity of expanded peripheral T cells undetermined. Relative to CD4+ cells, CD8+ T cells on average had more expanded clones.

On this clone itself: Antigen unknown.

Peripheral blood came from all dose cohorts at three timepoints. Trimming cost V 2 bases and J 2 bases, with 10 bases left between them. The CDR3 runs 14 residues. The germline V gene encodes CDR1 MNHEY and CDR2 SMNVEV (reference sequence). The repertoire was sequenced with immunoSEQ multiplex PCR; TCRdb's copy has only in-frame clones and lacks some. The top ten clones hold 1.2% of a sample with 60,000 to 75,000 clones, under 90% of them seen once. Sequenced here: CD4+ or CD8+ T cells sorted from blood, sampled in a trial of the OX40 agonist ivuxolimab. The receptor comes from an adult with an advanced solid tumor such as melanoma, head and neck, liver or kidney cancer. This chain connects TRBV27 to TRBJ2-7; D uncertain. The CDR3 DNA reads as TGTGCCAGCAGTTTAATGGACGGTGCCTACGAGCAGTACTTC. It codes for CASSLMDGAYEQYF.